This T cell receptor beta chain was documented in a study of OX40 agonist ivuxolimab in advanced cancers. Some clones are missing from TCRdb's copy, which holds only in-frame ones; the method was immunoSEQ multiplex PCR. This sample carries some 97,000 clones, 75% to 95% of them seen once, and the ten largest clones take about 0.31%. Trimming cost V 8 bases and J 4 bases; bases outside gene matches: 6. CDR1 SNHLY and CDR2 FYNNEI come from the germline V gene. The CDR3 consists of 13 residues. V is TRBV2 and J is TRBJ1-2; 8 nucleotides align to TRBD1. This sequence was found in an adult with an advanced solid tumor such as melanoma, head and neck, liver or kidney cancer. This sample comprised CD4+ or CD8+ T cells sorted from blood, obtained in a trial of the OX40 agonist ivuxolimab. The CDR3: CASGGQDVYGYTF. DNA for the CDR3: TGTGCCAGCGGGGGACAGGACGTCTATGGCTACACCTTC.